This T cell receptor (beta chain) was observed in a study of shared clonotypes between healthy human individuals. Overall study findings and caveats: Clonotype sharing across several donors was observed for about 4.8% of naive CD4 clonotypes.

Genomic DNA per cell subset filled all wells of several immunoSEQ plates. Only in-frame clones appear in the TCRdb table, and some are missing; sequencing was by immunoSEQ multiplex PCR. The data contain 2 million to 3 million clones, around 90% of them singletons. Of note for this clone: As yet, its antigen is unknown.

This receptor was taken from a young man in good health. The source material was naive CD4+ T cells sorted from blood. Subset noted: CD45RA+ positively selected.

The CDR3 protein is CASSSPYTGELFF. Here the CDR3 DNA reads TGCGCCAGCAGCTCCCCTTACACCGGGGAGCTGTTTTTT. This rearrangement joins TRBV5-1 to TRBJ2-2; D unclear. Trimming pared 3 bases from V and 3 bases from J, leaving 6 bases between. CDR3 length: 13 residues. The germline V gene encodes CDR1 SGHRS and CDR2 YFSETQ.